The 29 T cell receptor beta chains reported below all come from one sample, sequenced in a study of cytomegalovirus exposure and HLA in healthy donors. Sequenced by immunoSEQ multiplex PCR; TCRdb stores in-frame clones only, minus some. Here the sample spans roughly 330,000 clones, about nine tenths being singletons. Input material: PBMCs. The receptors stem from a woman in her twenties or thirties in good health and CMV-seropositive.

The chain uses TRBV11-2 and TRBJ2-7, with D tentatively TRBD2 (6 bases). Germline assignment: CDR1 SGHAT and CDR2 FQNNGV. The CDR3 sequence is 14 residues long. Trimming removed 0 bases from V and 5 bases from J, with 11 bases in between. This CDR3 is CASSLDLGGNEQYF. The CDR3 DNA is TGTGCCAGCAGCTTAGATCTCGGAGGGAACGAGCAGTACTTC.

This chain connects TRBV6-5 to TRBJ2-5; maybe TRBD2 (5 bases). The germline V and J ends were trimmed by 5 bases and 5 bases, with 12 bases remaining between them. CDR1 is MNHEY, CDR2 SVGAGI, per germline. The CDR3 consists of 13 residues. The CDR3 nucleotides are TGTGCCAGCAGTAATCGGGGTAGGGAGACCCAGTACTTC. Its protein is CASSNRGRETQYF.

This chain connects TRBV9 to TRBJ1-3; the match to TRBD1 covers 8 bases. Trimming at V came to 6 bases and at J to 3 bases, leaving 8 bases not matched to a gene. The germline CDR1 and CDR2 sequences are SGDLS and YYNGEE. The CDR3 length is 15 residues. The CDR3 DNA reads as TGTGCCAGCACCCAACAGGGGGAAATTGGAAACACCATATATTTT. Its translation is CASTQQGEIGNTIYF. Drawing the rest from reference TRBV9 and TRBJ1-3, the complete variable domain is DSGVTQTPKHLITATGQRVTLRCSPRSGDLSVYWYQQSLDQGLQFLIQYYNGEERAKGNILERFSAQQFPDLHSELNLSSLELGDSALYFCASTQQGEIGNTIYFGEGSWLTVV.

A single count supports this clone. The chain has TRBV9 and TRBJ2-1, with 13 positions matching TRBD2. This CDR3 region has 14 residues. J gave up 7 bases and V 3 bases, and 1 base lay outside the gene matches. Germline CDR1 SGDLS, CDR2 YYNGEE. CDR3 sequence (DNA): TGTGCCAGCAGCGGACTAGCGGGAGGTAATGAGCAGTTCTTC. Translated: CASSGLAGGNEQFF.

The CDR3 DNA follows: TGCGCCAGCAGTGAGGAAGTAAACACTGAAGCTTTCTTT. The encoded protein is CASSEEVNTEAFF. V is TRBV10-2 and J is TRBJ1-1; no reliable D call. V lost 2 bases to trimming and J lost 2 bases, with 6 bases between them. The CDR3 length is 13 residues. Germline V CDR1 and CDR2: WSHSY, SAAADI.

A note on this clone: A much larger clone lies one base from this, so it may be a read error. The gene calls are TRBV27 and TRBJ1-5; D might be TRBD1 (6 bases). CDR1 and CDR2 from the germline V gene are MNHEY and SMNVEV (reference sequence). This CDR3 is 15 amino acids long. CDR3 sequence reads: CASRPSGGPGQLQHF. CDR3 sequence (DNA): TGTGCCAGCAGACCATCTGGGGGGCCCGGTCAGCTCCAGCATTTT.

This clone was found once. CDR3 sequence reads: CAGEGQSHNEQFF. CDR3 in DNA: TGTGCCGGGGAGGGGCAGTCACACAATGAGCAGTTCTTC. V is TRBV5-4 and J is TRBJ2-1; 7 nucleotides line up with TRBD2. The CDR3 consists of 13 residues. Germline-derived CDR1 and CDR2 are SGHNT and YYREEE (reference sequence). V dropped 10 bases and J dropped 5; count of bases not matched to a gene: 9.

This rearrangement joins TRBV2 to TRBJ1-2; the match to TRBD1 covers 7 bases. This CDR3 has 12 residues. The V gene end was trimmed by 11 bases and the J gene end by 5 bases; junction bases not matched to a gene: 8. CDR1 is SNHLY and CDR2 is FYNNEI in the germline V gene. The CDR3 bases are TGTGCCTCGAGGTCAGGGGGATATGGCTACACCTTC. Translated: CASRSGGYGYTF.

This chain links TRBV28 with TRBJ1-2; D not resolved. The CDR3 is 12 amino acids. Germline loops: CDR1 MDHEN, CDR2 SYDVKM. The ends were cut back, 2 bases at V and 8 bases at J, with 9 bases in the middle. In nucleotides, the CDR3 is TGTGCCAGCAGTTTAGGGGTCTTCGGCTACACCTTC. Translation gives CASSLGVFGYTF.

This clone came up once. The chain is built from TRBV28 and TRBJ2-7; unclear D gene. Trimming took off 4 bases at V and 4 bases at J, with 8 bases between the two ends. There are 12 residues in the CDR3. CDR1 is MDHEN and CDR2 is SYDVKM in the germline V gene. CDR3: CASSYRTYEQYF. As DNA, the CDR3 is TGTGCCAGCAGTTATCGAACTTACGAGCAGTACTTC.

The chain joins TRBV9 to TRBJ2-5; 10 nucleotides agree with TRBD1. Germline CDR1 reads SGDLS; CDR2 reads YYNGEE. This CDR3 spans 12 amino acids. V shed 7 bases and J 5 bases; nucleotides not matched to a gene: 2. The CDR3 sequence: CASGGQGETQYF. The DNA of the CDR3 is TGTGCCAGCGGGGGACAGGGGGAGACCCAGTACTTC.

This chain links TRBV5-1 with TRBJ1-4, with D perhaps matching TRBD1 (6 bases). Germline values: CDR1 SGHRS, CDR2 YFSETQ. V was clipped by 0 bases and J by 4 bases, with 10 bases between them. The CDR3 extends over 15 amino acids. CDR3 bases: TGCGCCAGCAGCTTGGCACAGGGAGGTAATGAAAAACTGTTTTTT. It yields the protein CASSLAQGGNEKLFF. Combining the CDR3 with reference TRBV5-1 and TRBJ1-4 gives the whole variable domain KAGVTQTPRYLIKTRGQQVTLSCSPISGHRSVSWYQQTPGQGLQFLFEYFSETQRNKGNFPGRFSGRQFSNSRSEMNVSTLELGDSALYLCASSLAQGGNEKLFFGSGTQLSVL.

The chain is built from TRBV28 and TRBJ1-5; a weak D match, TRBD1 (6 bases). The CDR3 runs 16 residues. V was cut by 2 bases and J by 2 bases, with 13 bases left in between. The germline V gene encodes CDR1 MDHEN and CDR2 SYDVKM. CDR3 amino acids: CASSLGGLLGNQPQHF. The CDR3 coding sequence is TGTGCCAGCAGTTTAGGGGGCCTACTCGGCAATCAGCCCCAGCATTTT.

The CDR3: CASRDQSNTEAFF. CDR3 bases: TGTGCCAGCAGAGACCAATCGAACACTGAAGCTTTCTTT. The chain employs TRBV28 and TRBJ1-1; no clear D. V was cut by 6 bases and J by 1 base, with 9 bases left in between. Germline V lookup: CDR1 MDHEN, CDR2 SYDVKM. The CDR3 consists of 13 residues.

This clone was recorded a few times. This chain connects TRBV27 to TRBJ2-3, with 12 bases that match TRBD2. Per the germline V gene, CDR1 is MNHEY and CDR2 is SMNVEV (reference sequence). The CDR3 is 15 amino acids. V lost 5 bases and J lost 6; bases outside the gene matches: 6. Here the CDR3 DNA reads TGTGCCAGCAGTCCCACTAGCGGGAGGTTGGATACGCAGTATTTT. This encodes CASSPTSGRLDTQYF.

The V and J genes are TRBV9 and TRBJ2-7; TRBD1 aligns across 12 bases. This CDR3 has 16 amino acids. Trimming cost V 0 bases and J 4 bases; bases outside gene matches: 5. Germline-derived CDR1 and CDR2 are SGDLS and YYNGEE. CDR3 amino acids: CASSVGLGQGAYEQYF. In nucleotides, the CDR3 is TGTGCCAGCAGCGTAGGTCTGGGACAGGGGGCTTACGAGCAGTACTTC.

The rearrangement joins TRBV5-6 to TRBJ1-4, with D unresolved. V was pared by 4 bases and J by 5 bases, with 3 bases between. CDR3 length equals 11 residues. The V gene's germline CDR1 is SGHDT and CDR2 YYEEEE. This CDR3 is CASSVNEKLFF. The CDR3 region has the DNA TGTGCCAGCAGCGTAAATGAAAAACTGTTTTTT.

The rearrangement links TRBV6-5 to TRBJ1-1; TRBD1 might be the D (5 bases). CDR3 length equals 14 residues. Per germline, CDR1 MNHEY and CDR2 SVGAGI. Trimming removed 7 bases from V and 1 base from J, with 13 bases in between. Here the CDR3 DNA reads TGTGCCAGCACCCCCAGCAGGGCGAACACTGAAGCTTTCTTT. Translating gives CASTPSRANTEAFF.

The V and J genes are TRBV29-1 and TRBJ1-1; 8 bases are a match to TRBD1. V trimming: 8 bases; J trimming: 8 bases; junction bases outside the gene matches: 7. CDR1 SQVTM and CDR2 ANQGSEA come from the germline V gene. CDR3 length: 11 residues. DNA for the CDR3: TGCAGCTCCCGACAGGGGAGGGAAGCTTTCTTT. It yields the protein CSSRQGREAFF.

The chain recombines TRBV19 with TRBJ2-7, with TRBD2 identical over 8 bases. The CDR3 is 14 residues long. CDR1 is LNHDA, CDR2 SQIVND, per germline (reference sequence). J lost 3 bases, V lost 5 bases, and 6 bases had no gene match. The CDR3 loop is CASSSGTRGYEQYF. In DNA, the CDR3 is TGTGCCAGTAGTTCAGGGACTAGAGGCTACGAGCAGTACTTC.

This clone was detected a few times. The genes are TRBV15 and TRBJ1-2; 7 bases map to TRBD1. V lost 4 bases and J lost 0; bases outside the gene matches: 5. Germline V CDR1 and CDR2: LNHNV, YYDKDF (reference sequence). CDR3 length: 15 amino acids. The chain's CDR3 is CATSINRGANYGYTF. The DNA of the CDR3 is TGTGCCACCAGCATTAACAGGGGCGCTAACTATGGCTACACCTTC.

This rearrangement joins TRBV4-2 to TRBJ2-7; TRBD1 agrees at 9 bases. Germline V gene lookup returns CDR1 LGHNA and CDR2 YNFKEQ. J gave up 7 bases and V 2 bases, and 9 bases lay outside the gene matches. The CDR3 length is 15 residues. CDR3 sequence: CASSQLTGGRREQYF. In DNA, the CDR3 is TGTGCCAGCAGCCAATTGACAGGGGGGAGGAGAGAGCAGTACTTC.

This chain joins TRBV5-6 and TRBJ2-6; 9 nucleotides line up with TRBD1. Looked up from germline, CDR1 is SGHDT and CDR2 is YYEEEE. This CDR3 is built from 16 residues. Losses at the gene ends were 4 bases for V and 2 bases for J; bases not matched to a gene: 4. For the CDR3, the DNA is TGTGCCAGCAGCCCACAGGGGGCCGCTGGGGCCAACGTCCTGACTTTC. Its protein is CASSPQGAAGANVLTF.

The chain combines TRBV15 with TRBJ2-5; 11 nucleotides align to TRBD1. Germline V CDR1 and CDR2: LNHNV, YYDKDF (reference sequence). After removal of 5 bases from V and 1 base from J, the junction contained 3 bases not matched to a gene. This CDR3 is built from 15 residues. Written as DNA, the CDR3 is TGTGCCACCAGCTCTGGGACAGGGGGCCAAGAGACCCAGTACTTC. Amino acids: CATSSGTGGQETQYF.

V gene TRBV2 combines with J gene TRBJ1-2, with 8 bases matching TRBD1. V was clipped by 7 bases and J by 4 bases; unmatched bases: 8. This CDR3 comprises 14 residues. Germline CDR1 is SNHLY and CDR2 is FYNNEI. The CDR3, as DNA: TGTGCCAGCATCCAGGGGGCGCTGAGCTATGGCTACACCTTC. Encoded protein: CASIQGALSYGYTF.

J is TRBJ1-5 and V is TRBV10-1; D is unresolved. The CDR3 totals 16 residues. The V end was cut by 3 bases, the J end by 5 bases, with 17 bases between. Germline CDR1 and CDR2: WNHNN and SYGVQD (reference sequence). Here the CDR3 reads CASSDFYRAKDQPQHF. The CDR3 DNA is TGCGCCAGCAGTGATTTTTACAGAGCTAAAGATCAGCCCCAGCATTTT.

This clone appeared a single time. The chain couples TRBV28 to TRBJ1-5, with D unclear. Germline CDR1 MDHEN, CDR2 SYDVKM. CDR3 length: 13 residues. The V end was cut by 5 bases, the J end by 0 bases, with 5 bases between. CDR3 sequence: CASSLYSNQPQHF. The CDR3, as DNA: TGTGCCAGCAGTCTATATAGCAATCAGCCCCAGCATTTT.

The chain uses TRBV9 and TRBJ2-7; 10 positions agree with TRBD2. Germline V CDR1 and CDR2: SGDLS, YYNGEE. V dropped 3 bases and J dropped 4; count of bases not matched to a gene: 7. This CDR3 has 15 amino acids. The CDR3 region has the DNA TGTGCCAGCAGCGGGGCCGGGACTAGCGTATACGAGCAGTACTTC. This gives the protein CASSGAGTSVYEQYF.

The J gene is TRBJ2-1, the V gene TRBV27; no clear D gene. V lost 0 bases and J lost 2, with 5 bases in between. Germline loops: CDR1 MNHEY, CDR2 SMNVEV (reference sequence). The CDR3 spans 14 residues. CDR3 sequence reads: CASSLSNTYNEQFF. The CDR3 nucleotides are TGTGCCAGCAGTTTATCGAACACCTACAATGAGCAGTTCTTC.